These T cell receptor beta chains were read from a single sample in a study of shared T cell receptors in the human thymus. The protocol was immunoSEQ multiplex PCR, while the TCRdb copy is restricted to in-frame clones and leaves out a portion. This sample has 700,000 or so clones, with 70% to 90% found just once. The same data also contributed to another study, on human thymus T cells.

Sequencing was carried out using thymocytes. These receptors were taken from a girl under three years old with a congenital heart defect. Each CDR3 is given with its conserved first and last residue. Fields, in order: D gene, V gene, J gene, clone size, CDR3 DNA, CDR3 protein. A D gene is named only where the DNA matches it firmly. For some rows the clone size is stated as once, few or many, or as a class when expanded; others skip it.

TRBD2,TRBV5-8,TRBJ2-3,NA,TGTGCCAGCAGCCCGGGAGCGGGGGGGCCGTCAGATACGCAGTATTTT,CASSPGAGGPSDTQYF
NA,TRBV12-5,TRBJ2-5,NA,TGTGCTAGTGGTTTGGAAGGACACGCCGGCGCGGTTTCTCAAGAGACCCAGTACTTC,CASGLEGHAGAVSQETQYF
NA,TRBV10-3,TRBJ1-1,once,TGTGCCATCGCCCATTCGGCGACAGGTAAAAACACTGAAGCTTTCTTT,CAIAHSATGKNTEAFF
NA,TRBV11-2,TRBJ2-4,NA,TGTGCCAGCAGCTCCACCGGGGGGCTAAACATTCAGTACTTC,CASSSTGGLNIQYF
TRBD1,TRBV28,TRBJ2-7,NA,TGTGCCAGCAGTCCCGACAGGGACCAATCCTACGAGCAGTACTTC,CASSPDRDQSYEQYF
NA,TRBV2,TRBJ1-1,NA,TGTGCCAGCATGACAGACGGTCCCAGGCCGAACACTGAAGCTTTCTTT,CASMTDGPRPNTEAFF
TRBD1,TRBV5-4,TRBJ1-2,NA,TGTGCCAGCAGCTGGTACAGGGGTATGCAGGGCTACACCTTC,CASSWYRGMQGYTF
NA,TRBV7-9,TRBJ1-6,NA,TGTGCCAGCAGCTCGGGACAAGATAATTCACCCCTCCACTTT,CASSSGQDNSPLHF
NA,TRBV21-1,TRBJ2-7,NA,TGTGCCAGCACCCCCGGGGAATCCTACGAGCAGTACTTC,CASTPGESYEQYF
NA,TRBV6-1,TRBJ2-1,NA,TGTGCCAGCTGTACGGGTTCGGATTGTGAGCAGTTCTTC,CASCTGSDCEQFF